Listed below are T cell receptor beta chains from one sample, sequenced in a study of T-cell reconstitution after alpha-beta-depleted transplantation in children. TCRdb itself ran the PCR reads through MiXCR, one entry per CDR3 protein. The sample includes tens of thousands of distinct CDR3 sequences, around 9.9% of them seen just once. The sequences come from PBMCs from the stem cell graft donor, collected from the stem cell graft. The source is a human donor who donated a stem cell graft to a child with chronic granulomatous disease. The CDR3 runs from the conserved cysteine through the conserved F or W. A D gene is named only where the DNA matches it firmly. Not every row has a clone size; where given, it reads once, few, many or a size class.

v_gene	abundance	j_gene	d_gene	CDR3aa	CDR3nt
TRBV5-6	many	TRBJ1-2	NA	CASSLLTGTGNYGYTF	TGTGCCAGCAGCTTGCTTACAGGGACCGGCAACTATGGCTACACCTTC
TRBV7-6	few	TRBJ1-4	NA	CASSQLRGDLARSEKLFF	TGTGCCAGCAGCCAGCTCCGTGGGGACCTCGCTCGCAGTGAAAAACTGTTTTTT
TRBV5-1	many	TRBJ2-2	TRBD1	CASALKDRAGELFF	TGCGCCAGCGCCCTTAAAGACAGGGCCGGGGAGCTGTTTTTT
TRBV7-2	many	TRBJ1-1	TRBD1	CASRDRGRGTEAFF	TGTGCCAGCAGGGACAGGGGGCGCGGCACTGAAGCTTTCTTT
TRBV5-6	many	TRBJ2-7	NA	CASSLGGMRDEQYF	TGTGCCAGCAGCTTGGGTGGTATGAGGGACGAGCAGTACTTC
TRBV7-2	many	TRBJ1-6	TRBD1	CASSPMTGTNSPLHF	TGTGCCAGCAGCCCGATGACAGGGACGAATTCACCCCTCCACTTT
TRBV20-1	many	TRBJ1-1	NA	CSAPRGGGTEAFF	TGCAGTGCTCCGCGGGGCGGCGGGACTGAAGCTTTCTTT
TRBV10-3	many	TRBJ1-2	NA	CAISEIWFNYGYTF	TGTGCCATCAGTGAAATTTGGTTCAACTATGGCTACACCTTC
TRBV4-1	NA	TRBJ2-1	TRBD2	CASSQDLGYRLAGGLHYNEQFF	TGCGCCAGCAGCCAAGATCTGGGGTACCGACTAGCGGGGGGCCTACACTACAATGAGCAGTTCTTC
TRBV6-5	many	TRBJ2-7	TRBD1	CASRYGTGSYEQYF	TGTGCCAGCAGGTACGGGACAGGTTCCTACGAGCAGTACTTC
TRBV27	many	TRBJ2-1	TRBD1	CASSLQDRIYEQFF	TGTGCCAGCAGTTTACAGGACAGGATTTATGAGCAGTTCTTC
TRBV4-3	many	TRBJ1-1	NA	CASSQATGEAFF	TGCGCCAGCAGCCAAGCGACGGGGGAAGCTTTCTTT
TRBV28	many	TRBJ2-7	NA	CASSSGQPSYEQYF	TGTGCCAGCAGTTCCGGACAGCCGTCTTACGAGCAGTACTTC
TRBV12-3/TRBV12-4	many	TRBJ2-5	NA	CASSFFLKSETQYF	TGTGCCAGCAGTTTCTTTTTAAAATCAGAGACCCAGTACTTC
TRBV7-2	few	TRBJ1-1	NA	CASSIRGRGNTEAFF	TGTGCCAGCAGCATAAGGGGTAGGGGAAACACTGAAGCTTTCTTT
TRBV29-1	many	TRBJ1-1	NA	CSVEPAGNTEAFF	TGCAGCGTTGAACCGGCCGGGAACACTGAAGCTTTCTTT
TRBV27	many	TRBJ1-1	NA	CASSWVYPPRNTEAFF	TGTGCCAGCAGTTGGGTCTACCCTCCTCGGAACACTGAAGCTTTCTTT
TRBV4-2	many	TRBJ2-7	TRBD2	CASSQDNLAESSYEQYF	TGTGCCAGCAGCCAAGATAACCTAGCGGAAAGCTCCTACGAGCAGTACTTC
TRBV5-1	many	TRBJ1-1	NA	CASSLKGTTEAFF	TGCGCCAGCAGCTTGAAAGGGACCACTGAAGCTTTCTTT
TRBV5-6	NA	TRBJ2-1	TRBD2	CASSLAWGRWDSGGNEQFF	TGTGCCAGCAGCTTGGCTTGGGGGCGCTGGGATAGCGGGGGCAATGAGCAGTTCTTC
TRBV5-1	many	TRBJ2-7	TRBD2	CASSPGLAGPDSYEQYF	TGCGCCAGCAGCCCCGGACTAGCGGGACCTGACTCCTACGAGCAGTACTTC
TRBV29-1	many	TRBJ2-5	TRBD1	CSVEPTGDVGKTQYF	TGCAGCGTTGAACCGACAGGGGACGTTGGAAAGACCCAGTACTTC
TRBV29-1	many	TRBJ2-7	NA	CSVEGDLAYEQYF	TGCAGCGTTGAAGGGGACTTAGCCTACGAGCAGTACTTC
TRBV7-6	many	TRBJ2-1	TRBD1	CASSPGQGANNEQFF	TGTGCCAGCAGCCCCGGACAGGGGGCGAACAATGAGCAGTTCTTC
TRBV3-1	many	TRBJ1-1	NA	CASSRGTMAEAFF	TGTGCCAGCAGCCGCGGGACGATGGCTGAAGCTTTCTTT
TRBV9	many	TRBJ1-1	NA	CASSAGDTANTEAFF	TGTGCCAGCAGCGCGGGGGACACCGCGAACACTGAAGCTTTCTTT
TRBV16	NA	TRBJ2-5	NA	CASSQSKGQETQYF	TGTGCCAGCAGCCAATCCAAGGGCCAAGAGACCCAGTACTTC
TRBV20-1	many	TRBJ2-7	NA	CSENRRGEQYF	TGCAGTGAAAACCGCCGAGGCGAGCAGTACTTC
TRBV7-9	few	TRBJ1-5	NA	CASRPGHSGNQPQHF	TGTGCCAGCAGGCCGGGACATTCCGGCAATCAGCCCCAGCATTTT
TRBV29-1	many	TRBJ2-1	TRBD1	CSVGLPGQAYNEQFF	TGCAGCGTTGGATTGCCGGGACAGGCATACAATGAGCAGTTCTTC
TRBV12-5	NA	TRBJ2-2	NA	CASGDWTGELFF	TGTGCTAGTGGGGATTGGACCGGGGAGCTGTTTTTT
TRBV20-1	many	TRBJ2-1	TRBD1	CSARERRGQGNEQFF	TGCAGTGCTAGAGAAAGAAGGGGGCAAGGCAATGAGCAGTTCTTC
TRBV7-8	many	TRBJ2-7	NA	CASSPVRQTSSYEQYF	TGTGCCAGCAGCCCCGTTCGACAGACGAGCTCCTACGAGCAGTACTTC
TRBV7-2	medium-sized	TRBJ1-2	NA	CASSPHVNYGYTF	TGTGCCAGCAGCCCTCACGTTAACTATGGCTACACCTTC
TRBV20-1	NA	TRBJ2-1	NA	CSARIRGEQFF	TGCAGTGCTAGAATAAGGGGTGAGCAGTTCTTC
TRBV7-6	many	TRBJ1-4	NA	CASSRTAGLNEKLFF	TGTGCCAGCAGCCGAACCGCGGGACTTAATGAAAAACTGTTTTTT
TRBV15	NA	TRBJ2-1	NA	CATSPPEVGIYNEQFF	TGTGCCACCAGCCCCCCCGAGGTGGGGATCTACAATGAGCAGTTCTTC
TRBV20-1	medium-sized	TRBJ1-1	NA	CSALPGGNTEAFF	TGCAGTGCTCTTCCCGGGGGGAACACTGAAGCTTTCTTT
TRBV7-2	many	TRBJ2-3	TRBD1	CASSPTGASTDTQYF	TGTGCCAGCAGTCCAACAGGGGCTAGCACAGATACGCAGTATTTT
TRBV9	many	TRBJ2-5	TRBD2	CASSQGVSGRAVETQYF	TGTGCCAGCAGCCAGGGGGTGAGCGGGAGGGCCGTCGAGACCCAGTACTTC
TRBV29-1	few	TRBJ1-5	NA	CSVALGAGRFMDQPQHF	TGCAGCGTTGCGTTGGGGGCAGGTCGGTTTATGGATCAGCCCCAGCATTTT
TRBV5-6	many	TRBJ1-4	TRBD1	CASSLSGTGQNEKLFF	TGTGCCAGCAGCTTGAGTGGGACAGGCCAAAATGAAAAACTGTTTTTT
TRBV20-1	many	TRBJ1-4	NA	CSAEKVAANEKLFF	TGCAGTGCCGAAAAGGTGGCAGCTAATGAAAAACTGTTTTTT
TRBV11-3	many	TRBJ2-7	NA	CASSLGSSYSYEQYF	TGTGCCAGCAGCTTAGGATCGTCTTACTCCTACGAGCAGTACTTC
TRBV4-3	many	TRBJ2-3	TRBD2	CASSQDLASGGHVYF	TGCGCCAGCAGCCAAGATTTGGCTAGCGGGGGGCACGTTTATTTT
TRBV12-3/TRBV12-4	many	TRBJ1-2	TRBD1	CASRGQGTSYGYTF	TGTGCCAGCAGGGGACAGGGGACTTCTTATGGCTACACCTTC
TRBV7-9	many	TRBJ2-7	TRBD1	CASSYWTGNPYEQYF	TGTGCCAGCAGCTATTGGACAGGGAACCCCTACGAGCAGTACTTC
TRBV5-5	many	TRBJ2-2	NA	CASSPQGSGTGELFF	TGTGCCAGCAGTCCCCAGGGTTCCGGCACCGGGGAGCTGTTTTTT
TRBV5-1	many	TRBJ2-5	NA	CASSLGGPQETQYF	TGCGCCAGCAGCTTGGGGGGGCCTCAAGAGACCCAGTACTTC
TRBV10-3	NA	TRBJ2-3	NA	CAISDRWGTTDTQYF	TGTGCCATCAGTGATAGGTGGGGGACCACAGATACGCAGTATTTT